The rows below give T cell receptor beta chains drawn from one sample of a study of tumor-infiltrating lymphocytes in oesophageal squamous cell carcinoma. From the PCR reads, TCRdb called clonotypes with MiXCR, one entry per CDR3 protein. The sample holds 6,500 to 8,500 distinct CDR3 sequences, 15% to 19% seen once. The sequencing sample was made of blood. These receptors all stem from a male donor with esophageal squamous cell carcinoma. The CDR3 runs from the conserved cysteine through the conserved F or W. Each record gives: CDR3 protein, CDR3 DNA, D gene, clone size, J gene, V gene. D genes are given only for firm matches. Expanded clones get a size class; other rows say once, few or many, or leave the size out.

CDR3 protein: CASSSPASSTDTQYF; CDR3 DNA: TGTGCCAGCAGCTCCCCTGCGAGTAGCACAGATACGCAGTATTTT; D gene: NA; clone size: large; J gene: TRBJ2-3; V gene: TRBV7-2
CDR3 protein: CASSLNSSPGNTIYF; CDR3 DNA: TGTGCTAGCAGCTTAAACAGCTCCCCTGGGAACACCATATATTTT; D gene: NA; clone size: medium-sized; J gene: TRBJ1-3; V gene: TRBV7-7
CDR3 protein: CASLRPFITGGRRDYGYTF; CDR3 DNA: TGTGCCAGCCTACGACCGTTTATCACAGGGGGTCGAAGAGACTATGGCTACACCTTC; D gene: TRBD1; clone size: medium-sized; J gene: TRBJ1-2; V gene: TRBV7-9
CDR3 protein: CASSPGGLAGGLTGELYF; CDR3 DNA: TGTGCCAGCAGCCCAGGAGGACTAGCGGGGGGGCTTACCGGGGAGCTGTACTTC; D gene: TRBD2; clone size: NA; J gene: TRBJ2-1; V gene: TRBV7-2
CDR3 protein: CASSLTGLALTNTGELFF; CDR3 DNA: TGCGCCAGCAGCTTGACGGGACTAGCCCTGACGAACACCGGGGAGCTGTTTTTT; D gene: TRBD2; clone size: few; J gene: TRBJ2-2; V gene: TRBV5-1
CDR3 protein: CASNLGLIGSPLHF; CDR3 DNA: TGTGCCAGCAACCTCGGGCTGATCGGGTCACCCCTCCACTTC; D gene: NA; clone size: many; J gene: TRBJ2-7; V gene: TRBV6-1
CDR3 protein: CASSTDGTNTEAFF; CDR3 DNA: TGTGCCAGCAGCACGGACGGAACGAACACTGAAGCTTTCTTT; D gene: NA; clone size: many; J gene: TRBJ1-1; V gene: TRBV5-4
CDR3 protein: CASSSPQAGLGLWLHLRF; CDR3 DNA: NA; D gene: NA; clone size: few; J gene: TRBJ2-6; V gene: TRBV7-6
CDR3 protein: CASSSRPGTGGHNEQFF; CDR3 DNA: TGTGCCAGCAGCTCTCGCCCCGGGACAGGGGGCCACAATGAGCAGTTCTTC; D gene: TRBD1; clone size: large; J gene: TRBJ2-1; V gene: TRBV7-3
CDR3 protein: CASSVRTGVWETQYF; CDR3 DNA: TGTGCCAGCAGCGTAAGGACAGGGGTCTGGGAGACCCAGTACTTC; D gene: TRBD1; clone size: large; J gene: TRBJ2-5; V gene: TRBV7-2
CDR3 protein: CASSSGTASYEQYF; CDR3 DNA: TGTGCCAGTAGTTCCGGGACAGCCTCCTACGAGCAGTACTTC; D gene: TRBD1; clone size: NA; J gene: TRBJ2-7; V gene: TRBV19
CDR3 protein: CASSLVGGTGGRLWLHLRF; CDR3 DNA: NA; D gene: NA; clone size: many; J gene: TRBJ2-6; V gene: TRBV7-8
CDR3 protein: CASGESAYEQYF; CDR3 DNA: TGTGCCAGCGGCGAGTCGGCCTACGAGCAGTACTTC; D gene: NA; clone size: many; J gene: TRBJ2-7; V gene: TRBV11-2
CDR3 protein: CASSAGTVSYEQYF; CDR3 DNA: TGTGCCAGCAGTGCAGGGACAGTTTCCTACGAGCAGTACTTC; D gene: TRBD1; clone size: many; J gene: TRBJ2-7; V gene: TRBV27
CDR3 protein: CSARDTAGWVTEAFF; CDR3 DNA: TGCAGTGCTAGAGATACCGCAGGGTGGGTCACTGAAGCTTTCTTT; D gene: NA; clone size: NA; J gene: TRBJ1-1; V gene: TRBV20-1
CDR3 protein: CASSPGSGDYNEQFF; CDR3 DNA: TGTGCCAGCAGCCCCGGGAGCGGGGACTACAATGAGCAGTTCTTC; D gene: TRBD2; clone size: NA; J gene: TRBJ2-1; V gene: TRBV9
CDR3 protein: CASSLYRDTRLEQYF; CDR3 DNA: TGTGCCAGCAGCTTGTACCGGGACACCAGACTCGAGCAGTACTTC; D gene: NA; clone size: few; J gene: TRBJ2-7; V gene: TRBV5-5
CDR3 protein: CASRDGGTTTNEKLFF; CDR3 DNA: TGTGCCAGCAGGGACGGAGGGACAACAACTAATGAAAAACTGTTTTTT; D gene: NA; clone size: many; J gene: TRBJ1-4; V gene: TRBV12-3/TRBV12-4
CDR3 protein: CASRGQVYGYTF; CDR3 DNA: TGTGCCAGCAGGGGACAGGTGTATGGCTACACCTTC; D gene: TRBD1; clone size: many; J gene: TRBJ1-2; V gene: TRBV27
CDR3 protein: CPASFLRGGGNEQFF; CDR3 DNA: TGTCCCGCATCCTTTCTGCGGGGGGGCGGGAACGAGCAGTTCTTC; D gene: TRBD2; clone size: NA; J gene: TRBJ2-1; V gene: TRBV6-6
CDR3 protein: CASSLGALPKNIQYF; CDR3 DNA: TGTGCCAGCAGTTTAGGAGCGTTGCCCAAAAACATTCAGTACTTC; D gene: NA; clone size: many; J gene: TRBJ2-4; V gene: TRBV12-3/TRBV12-4
CDR3 protein: CASSPDRVGVRWTEAFF; CDR3 DNA: TGTGCCAGCAGCCCCGACAGGGTCGGGGTAAGATGGACTGAAGCTTTCTTT; D gene: TRBD1; clone size: few; J gene: TRBJ1-1; V gene: TRBV5-5
CDR3 protein: CASSVRGLNTEAFF; CDR3 DNA: TGTGCCAGCAGTGTTCGGGGCCTGAACACTGAAGCTTTCTTT; D gene: NA; clone size: many; J gene: TRBJ1-1; V gene: TRBV2
CDR3 protein: CASRFNIILRGVLTF; CDR3 DNA: TGTGCCAGCAGATTTAACATCATCCTTAGGGGCGTCCTGACTTTC; D gene: NA; clone size: many; J gene: TRBJ2-6; V gene: TRBV6-1
CDR3 protein: CASSIGETGSTDTQYF; CDR3 DNA: TGTGCCAGTAGTATAGGCGAAACCGGGAGCACAGATACGCAGTATTTT; D gene: NA; clone size: NA; J gene: TRBJ2-3; V gene: TRBV19
CDR3 protein: CASSFSTGRAGMDTEAFF; CDR3 DNA: TGTGCCAGCAGCTTCTCCACCGGGAGAGCAGGGATGGACACTGAAGCTTTCTTT; D gene: NA; clone size: medium-sized; J gene: TRBJ1-1; V gene: TRBV7-8
CDR3 protein: CASSYVAGEAFF; CDR3 DNA: TGTGCCAGCAGTTACGTGGCGGGTGAAGCTTTCTTT; D gene: NA; clone size: NA; J gene: TRBJ1-1; V gene: TRBV6-2/TRBV6-3
CDR3 protein: CASKTGGPETQYF; CDR3 DNA: TGTGCCAGCAAAACAGGGGGCCCAGAGACCCAGTACTTC; D gene: TRBD1; clone size: medium-sized; J gene: TRBJ2-5; V gene: TRBV6-1
CDR3 protein: CASSLAGGLETQYF; CDR3 DNA: TGTGCCAGCAGCTTAGCGGGGGGCTTGGAGACCCAGTACTTC; D gene: TRBD2; clone size: many; J gene: TRBJ2-5; V gene: TRBV5-6
CDR3 protein: CSAYPGQGLTDTQYF; CDR3 DNA: TGCAGTGCGTATCCGGGACAAGGCCTCACAGATACGCAGTATTTT; D gene: NA; clone size: NA; J gene: TRBJ2-3; V gene: TRBV20-1
CDR3 protein: CASTREGSSYNEQFF; CDR3 DNA: TGTGCCAGCACCCGGGAGGGGAGCTCCTACAATGAGCAGTTCTTC; D gene: TRBD2; clone size: medium-sized; J gene: TRBJ2-1; V gene: TRBV6-1
CDR3 protein: CASSLHRSSYNSPLHF; CDR3 DNA: TGTGCCAGCAGTTTACACAGAAGCTCCTATAATTCACCCCTCCACTTC; D gene: NA; clone size: medium-sized; J gene: TRBJ1-6; V gene: TRBV28
CDR3 protein: CASSLMAGVETQYF; CDR3 DNA: TGTGCCAGCAGCTTAATGGCGGGGGTAGAGACCCAGTACTTC; D gene: TRBD2; clone size: large; J gene: TRBJ2-5; V gene: TRBV7-6
CDR3 protein: CATSRGGGVYNEQYF; CDR3 DNA: TGTGCCACCAGCAGAGGGGGCGGGGTCTACAATGAGCAGTATTTT; D gene: NA; clone size: NA; J gene: TRBJ2-3; V gene: TRBV15
CDR3 protein: CASSSSQGNLANVLTF; CDR3 DNA: TGTGCCAGCAGCTCCTCACAGGGGAACCTGGCCAACGTCCTGACTTTC; D gene: TRBD1; clone size: medium-sized; J gene: TRBJ2-6; V gene: TRBV11-3
CDR3 protein: CASSLVEGAHGYTF; CDR3 DNA: TGTGCCAGCAGCTTAGTCGAGGGGGCACATGGCTACACCTTC; D gene: TRBD1; clone size: many; J gene: TRBJ1-2; V gene: TRBV11-3
CDR3 protein: CATSDRRLAGNTGELFF; CDR3 DNA: TGTGCCACCAGTGATCGGCGTCTTGCAGGGAACACCGGGGAGCTGTTTTTT; D gene: NA; clone size: many; J gene: TRBJ2-2; V gene: TRBV24-1
CDR3 protein: CATSAQDRSHEQYF; CDR3 DNA: TGTGCCACCAGTGCCCAGGACAGGTCTCATGAGCAGTACTTC; D gene: TRBD1; clone size: many; J gene: TRBJ2-7; V gene: TRBV24-1
CDR3 protein: CASKGQGAAEQYF; CDR3 DNA: TGTGCCAGCAAAGGACAGGGAGCGGCCGAGCAGTACTTC; D gene: TRBD1; clone size: medium-sized; J gene: TRBJ2-7; V gene: TRBV7-9
CDR3 protein: CASSYKLTSGNYNEQFF; CDR3 DNA: TGTGCCAGCAGTTACAAGTTGACTAGCGGGAACTACAATGAGCAGTTCTTT; D gene: TRBD2; clone size: NA; J gene: TRBJ2-1; V gene: TRBV27
CDR3 protein: CASSLSGGNEQFF; CDR3 DNA: TGTGCCAGCAGTTTATCCGGAGGCAATGAGCAGTTCTTC; D gene: NA; clone size: medium-sized; J gene: TRBJ2-1; V gene: TRBV12-3/TRBV12-4
CDR3 protein: CASSPTGRTTEAFF; CDR3 DNA: TGCGCCAGCAGCCCGACAGGGCGGACCACTGAAGCTTTCTTT; D gene: TRBD1; clone size: NA; J gene: TRBJ1-1; V gene: TRBV5-1
CDR3 protein: CASSLSSDTQYF; CDR3 DNA: TGTGCCAGCAGTTTATCGTCAGATACGCAGTATTTT; D gene: NA; clone size: medium-sized; J gene: TRBJ2-3; V gene: TRBV28
CDR3 protein: CASSLVGGAGNEQFF; CDR3 DNA: TGTGCCAGCAGCCTTGTGGGGGGCGCAGGCAATGAGCAGTTCTTC; D gene: NA; clone size: many; J gene: TRBJ2-1; V gene: TRBV14
CDR3 protein: CASSEALTAQGATYEQYF; CDR3 DNA: TGTGCCAGCAGTGAAGCACTTACGGCACAGGGGGCTACCTACGAGCAGTACTTC; D gene: TRBD1; clone size: many; J gene: TRBJ2-7; V gene: TRBV6-1
CDR3 protein: CARGTGRTNEKLFF; CDR3 DNA: TGTGCCAGGGGGACAGGGAGGACTAATGAAAAACTGTTTTTT; D gene: TRBD1; clone size: NA; J gene: TRBJ1-4; V gene: TRBV14
CDR3 protein: CANTWRGSSYEQYF; CDR3 DNA: TGTGCCAATACCTGGCGGGGGAGCTCCTACGAGCAGTACTTC; D gene: TRBD2; clone size: many; J gene: TRBJ2-7; V gene: TRBV27
CDR3 protein: CASSLWGASYEQYF; CDR3 DNA: TGCGCCAGCAGCTTGTGGGGGGCCTCCTACGAGCAGTACTTC; D gene: NA; clone size: many; J gene: TRBJ2-7; V gene: TRBV5-1
CDR3 protein: CASSLYQGAQYF; CDR3 DNA: TGTGCCAGCAGCTTATATCAAGGGGCGCAGTATTTT; D gene: NA; clone size: NA; J gene: TRBJ2-3; V gene: TRBV7-2
CDR3 protein: CATSAPNDNEQFF; CDR3 DNA: TGTGCCACCAGCGCCCCTAACGACAATGAGCAGTTCTTC; D gene: NA; clone size: many; J gene: TRBJ2-1; V gene: TRBV15
CDR3 protein: CASSGAGPHEAQYF; CDR3 DNA: TGTGCCAGCAGTGGCGCCGGGCCCCACGAGGCGCAGTATTTT; D gene: NA; clone size: many; J gene: TRBJ2-3; V gene: TRBV6-1